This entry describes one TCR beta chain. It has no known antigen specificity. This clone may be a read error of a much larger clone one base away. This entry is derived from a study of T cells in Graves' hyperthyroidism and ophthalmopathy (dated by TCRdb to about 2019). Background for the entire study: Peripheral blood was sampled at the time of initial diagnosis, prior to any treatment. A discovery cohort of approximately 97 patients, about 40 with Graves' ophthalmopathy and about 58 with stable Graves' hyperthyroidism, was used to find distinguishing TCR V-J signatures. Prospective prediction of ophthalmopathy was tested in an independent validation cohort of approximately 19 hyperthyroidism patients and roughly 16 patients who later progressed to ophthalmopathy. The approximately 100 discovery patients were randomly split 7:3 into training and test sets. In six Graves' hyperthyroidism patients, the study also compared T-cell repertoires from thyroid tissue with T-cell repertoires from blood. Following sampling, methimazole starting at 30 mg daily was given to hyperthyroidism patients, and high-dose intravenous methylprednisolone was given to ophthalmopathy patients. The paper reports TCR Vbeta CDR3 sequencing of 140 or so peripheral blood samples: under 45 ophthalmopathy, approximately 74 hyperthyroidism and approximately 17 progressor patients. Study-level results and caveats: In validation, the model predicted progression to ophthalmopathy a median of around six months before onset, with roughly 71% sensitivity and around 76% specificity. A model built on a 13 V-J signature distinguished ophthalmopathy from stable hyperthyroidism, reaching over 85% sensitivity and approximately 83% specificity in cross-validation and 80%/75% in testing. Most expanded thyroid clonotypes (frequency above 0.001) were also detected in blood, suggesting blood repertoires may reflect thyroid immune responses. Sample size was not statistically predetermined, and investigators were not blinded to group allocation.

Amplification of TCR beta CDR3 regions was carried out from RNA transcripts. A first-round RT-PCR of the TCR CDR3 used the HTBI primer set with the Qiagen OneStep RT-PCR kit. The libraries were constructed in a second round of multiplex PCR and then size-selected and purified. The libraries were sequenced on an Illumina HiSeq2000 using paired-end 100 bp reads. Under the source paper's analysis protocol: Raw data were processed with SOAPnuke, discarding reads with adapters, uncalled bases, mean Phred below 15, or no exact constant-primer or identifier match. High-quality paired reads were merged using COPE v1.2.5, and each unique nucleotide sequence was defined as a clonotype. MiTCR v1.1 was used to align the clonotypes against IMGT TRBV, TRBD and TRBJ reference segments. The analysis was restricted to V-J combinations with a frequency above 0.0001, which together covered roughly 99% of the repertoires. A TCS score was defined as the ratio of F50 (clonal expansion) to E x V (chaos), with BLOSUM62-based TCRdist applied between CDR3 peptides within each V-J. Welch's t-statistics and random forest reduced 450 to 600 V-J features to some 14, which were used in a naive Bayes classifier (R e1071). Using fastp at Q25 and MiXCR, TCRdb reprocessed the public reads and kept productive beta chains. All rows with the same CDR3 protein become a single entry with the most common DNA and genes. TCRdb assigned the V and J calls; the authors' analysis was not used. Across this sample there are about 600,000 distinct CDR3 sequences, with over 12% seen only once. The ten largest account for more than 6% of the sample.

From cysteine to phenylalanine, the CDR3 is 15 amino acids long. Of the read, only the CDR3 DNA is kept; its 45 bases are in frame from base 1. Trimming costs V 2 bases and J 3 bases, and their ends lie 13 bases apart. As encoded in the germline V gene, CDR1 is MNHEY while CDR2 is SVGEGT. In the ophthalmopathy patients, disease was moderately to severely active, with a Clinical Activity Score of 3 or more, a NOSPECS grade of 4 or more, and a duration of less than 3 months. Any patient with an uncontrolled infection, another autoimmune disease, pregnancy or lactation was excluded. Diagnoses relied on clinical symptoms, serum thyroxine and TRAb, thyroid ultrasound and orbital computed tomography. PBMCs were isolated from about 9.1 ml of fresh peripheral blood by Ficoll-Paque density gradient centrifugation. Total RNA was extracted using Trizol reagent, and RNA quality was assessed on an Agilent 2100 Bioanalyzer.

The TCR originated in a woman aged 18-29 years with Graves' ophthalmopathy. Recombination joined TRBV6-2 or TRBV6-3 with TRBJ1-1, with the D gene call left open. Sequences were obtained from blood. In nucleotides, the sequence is TGTGCCAGCAGTTACCCTAGGGTGGCGGACACTGAAGCTTTCTTT. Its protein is CASSYPRVADTEAFF.